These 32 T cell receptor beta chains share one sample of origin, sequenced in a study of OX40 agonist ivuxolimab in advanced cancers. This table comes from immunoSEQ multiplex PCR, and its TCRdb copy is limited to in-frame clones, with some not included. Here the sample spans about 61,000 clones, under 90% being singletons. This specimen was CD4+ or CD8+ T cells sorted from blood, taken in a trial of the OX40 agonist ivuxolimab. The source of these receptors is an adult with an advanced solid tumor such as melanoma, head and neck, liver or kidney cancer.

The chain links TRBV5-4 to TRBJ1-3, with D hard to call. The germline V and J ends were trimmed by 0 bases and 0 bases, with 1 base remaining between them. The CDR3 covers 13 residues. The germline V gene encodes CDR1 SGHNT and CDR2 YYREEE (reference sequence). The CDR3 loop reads CASSLDSGNTIYF. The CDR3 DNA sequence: TGTGCCAGCAGCTTGGACTCTGGAAACACCATATATTTT. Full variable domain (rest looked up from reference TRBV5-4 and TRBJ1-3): ETGVTQSPTHLIKTRGQQVTLRCSSQSGHNTVSWYQQALGQGPQFIFQYYREEENGRGNFPPRFSGLQFPNYSSELNVNALELDDSALYLCASSLDSGNTIYFGEGSWLTVV.

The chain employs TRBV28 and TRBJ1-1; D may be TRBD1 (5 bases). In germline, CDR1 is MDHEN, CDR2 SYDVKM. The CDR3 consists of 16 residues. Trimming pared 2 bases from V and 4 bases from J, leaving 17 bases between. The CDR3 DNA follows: TGTGCCAGCAGTTTAAACCCCTCAGGGTGGGGCACTGAAGCTTTCTTT. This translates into CASSLNPSGWGTEAFF. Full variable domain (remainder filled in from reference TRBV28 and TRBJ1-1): DVKVTQSSRYLVKRTGEKVFLECVQDMDHENMFWYRQDPGLGLRLIYFSYDVKMKEKGDIPEGYSVSREKKERFSLILESASTNQTSMYLCASSLNPSGWGTEAFFGQGTRLTVV.

The CDR3 DNA reads TGTGCCAGCAGCTTAACGGCTAGCGGGAGAGAGACCCAGTACTTC. It specifies CASSLTASGRETQYF. The gene calls are TRBV7-9 and TRBJ2-5, with TRBD2 identical over 10 bases. The junction had 4 bases not matched to a gene; V was cut back by 2 bases and J by 4 bases. The germline CDR1 and CDR2 sequences are SEHNR and FQNEAQ (reference sequence). The CDR3 consists of 15 residues.

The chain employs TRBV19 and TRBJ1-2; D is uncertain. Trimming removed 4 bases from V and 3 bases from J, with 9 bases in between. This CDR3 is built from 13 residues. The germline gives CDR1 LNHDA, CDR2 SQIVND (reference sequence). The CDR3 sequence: CASSRSGDYGYTF. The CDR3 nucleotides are TGTGCCAGTAGTAGGTCCGGGGACTATGGCTACACCTTC. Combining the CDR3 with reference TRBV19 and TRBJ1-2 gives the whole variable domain DGGITQSPKYLFRKEGQNVTLSCEQNLNHDAMYWYRQDPGQGLRLIYYSQIVNDFQKGDIAEGYSVSREKKESFPLTVTSAQKNPTAFYLCASSRSGDYGYTFGSGTRLTVV.

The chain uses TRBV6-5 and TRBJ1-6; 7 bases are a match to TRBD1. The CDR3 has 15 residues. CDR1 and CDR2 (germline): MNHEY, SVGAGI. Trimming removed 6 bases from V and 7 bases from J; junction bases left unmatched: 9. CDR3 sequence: CASSRTGLGNSPLHF. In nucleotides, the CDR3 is TGTGCCAGCAGCAGGACAGGCCTTGGGAATTCACCCCTCCACTTT.

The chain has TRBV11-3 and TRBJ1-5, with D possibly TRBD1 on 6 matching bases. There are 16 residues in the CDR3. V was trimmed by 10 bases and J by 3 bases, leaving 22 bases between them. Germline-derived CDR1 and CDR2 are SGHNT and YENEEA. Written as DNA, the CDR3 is TGTGCCAAAGCGAGCCAGCGGGGGGGGCCCAATCAGCCCCAGCATTTT. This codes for CAKASQRGGPNQPQHF.

CDR3 region: CASSLGARGRVGAKNIQYF. CDR3 bases: TGTGCCAGCAGCTTAGGTGCCAGGGGGCGGGTGGGGGCCAAAAACATTCAGTACTTC. This chain joins TRBV7-8 and TRBJ2-4, with 8 positions matching TRBD1. This CDR3 contains 19 residues. Germline lookup yields CDR1 SGHVS and CDR2 FQNEAQ. V shed 1 base and J 1 base; nucleotides not matched to a gene: 12.

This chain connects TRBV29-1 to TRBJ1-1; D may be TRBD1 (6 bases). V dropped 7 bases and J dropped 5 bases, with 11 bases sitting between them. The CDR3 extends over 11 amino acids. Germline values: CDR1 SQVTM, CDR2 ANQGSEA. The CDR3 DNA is TGCAGCGCAGAGCAGGGGACTGAAGCTTTCTTT. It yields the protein CSAEQGTEAFF.

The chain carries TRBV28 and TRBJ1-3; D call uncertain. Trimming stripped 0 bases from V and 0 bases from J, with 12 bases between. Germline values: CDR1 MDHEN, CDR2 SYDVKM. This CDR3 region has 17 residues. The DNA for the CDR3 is TGTGCCAGCAGTTTATGGCGCACACCGAGCTCTGGAAACACCATATATTTT. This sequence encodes CASSLWRTPSSGNTIYF. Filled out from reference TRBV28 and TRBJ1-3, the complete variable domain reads DVKVTQSSRYLVKRTGEKVFLECVQDMDHENMFWYRQDPGLGLRLIYFSYDVKMKEKGDIPEGYSVSREKKERFSLILESASTNQTSMYLCASSLWRTPSSGNTIYFGEGSWLTVV.

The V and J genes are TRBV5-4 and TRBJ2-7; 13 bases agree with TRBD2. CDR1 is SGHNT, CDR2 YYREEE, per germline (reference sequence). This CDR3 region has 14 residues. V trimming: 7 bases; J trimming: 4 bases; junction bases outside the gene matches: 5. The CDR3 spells CASRRTSGRYEQYF. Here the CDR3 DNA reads TGTGCCAGCCGAAGGACTAGCGGGAGATACGAGCAGTACTTC.

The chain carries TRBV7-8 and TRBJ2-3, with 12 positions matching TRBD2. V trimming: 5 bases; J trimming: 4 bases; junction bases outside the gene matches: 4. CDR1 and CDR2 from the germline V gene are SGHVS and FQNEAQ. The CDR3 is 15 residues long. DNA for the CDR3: TGTGCCAGCAGCCATCTAGCGGGGGGGCCAGATACGCAGTATTTT. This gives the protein CASSHLAGGPDTQYF.

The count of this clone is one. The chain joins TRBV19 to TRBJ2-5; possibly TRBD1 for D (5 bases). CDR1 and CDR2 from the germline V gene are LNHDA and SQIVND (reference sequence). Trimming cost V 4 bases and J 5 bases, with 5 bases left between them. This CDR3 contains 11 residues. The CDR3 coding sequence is TGTGCCAGTAGTACAGGGGAGACCCAGTACTTC. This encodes CASSTGETQYF.

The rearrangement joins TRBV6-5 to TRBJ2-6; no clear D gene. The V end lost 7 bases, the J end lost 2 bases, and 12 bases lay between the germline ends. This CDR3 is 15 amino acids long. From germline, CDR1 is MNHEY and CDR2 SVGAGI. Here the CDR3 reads CASTPPVPGANVLTF. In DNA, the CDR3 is TGTGCCAGCACCCCTCCAGTCCCTGGGGCCAACGTCCTGACTTTC.

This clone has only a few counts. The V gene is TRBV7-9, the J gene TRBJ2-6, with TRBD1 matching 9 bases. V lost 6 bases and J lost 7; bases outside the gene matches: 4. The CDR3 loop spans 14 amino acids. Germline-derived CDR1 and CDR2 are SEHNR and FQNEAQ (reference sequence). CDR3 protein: CASRWDREANVLTF. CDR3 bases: TGTGCCAGCAGATGGGACAGGGAAGCCAACGTCCTGACTTTC.

This CDR3 is CASSPAGSSYEQYF. CDR3 nucleotides: TGTGCCAGCAGCCCCGCCGGGTCCTCTTACGAGCAGTACTTC. This sequence joins TRBV7-2 and TRBJ2-7; no clear D gene. From germline, CDR1 is SGHTA and CDR2 FQGNSA. The CDR3 is 14 amino acids. V lost 5 bases, J lost 4 bases, and 15 bases lay in between.

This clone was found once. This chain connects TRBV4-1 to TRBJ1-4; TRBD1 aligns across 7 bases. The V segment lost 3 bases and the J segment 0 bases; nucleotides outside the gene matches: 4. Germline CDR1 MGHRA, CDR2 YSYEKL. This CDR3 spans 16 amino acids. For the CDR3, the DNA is TGCGCCAGCAGCCATACAGGGGTGGCAACTAATGAAAAACTGTTTTTT. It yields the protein CASSHTGVATNEKLFF.

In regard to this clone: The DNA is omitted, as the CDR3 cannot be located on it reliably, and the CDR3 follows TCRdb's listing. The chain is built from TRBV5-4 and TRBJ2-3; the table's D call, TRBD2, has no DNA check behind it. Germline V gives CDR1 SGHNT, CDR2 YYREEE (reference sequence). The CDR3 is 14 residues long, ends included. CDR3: CASSFGSGEGTQYF.

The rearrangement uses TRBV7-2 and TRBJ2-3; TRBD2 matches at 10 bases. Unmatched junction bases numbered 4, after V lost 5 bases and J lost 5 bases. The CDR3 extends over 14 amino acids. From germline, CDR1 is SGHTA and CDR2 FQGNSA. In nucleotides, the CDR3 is TGTGCCAGCAGCCCTAGCGGGAGTCAAGATACGCAGTATTTT. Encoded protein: CASSPSGSQDTQYF.

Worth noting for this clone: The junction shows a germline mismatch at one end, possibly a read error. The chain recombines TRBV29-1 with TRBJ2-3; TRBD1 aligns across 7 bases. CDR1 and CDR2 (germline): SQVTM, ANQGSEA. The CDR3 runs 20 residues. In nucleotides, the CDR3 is TGCAGCGTTGAAGGCGCCTTCCGAGGGGGCACAGAGTGGGACACAGGTACGCAGTATTTT. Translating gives CSVEGAFRGGTEWDTGTQYF.

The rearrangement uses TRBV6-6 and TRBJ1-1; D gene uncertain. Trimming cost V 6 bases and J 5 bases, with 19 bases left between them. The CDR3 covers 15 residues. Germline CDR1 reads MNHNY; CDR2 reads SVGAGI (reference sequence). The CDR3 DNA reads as TGTGCCAGCAGAAAACTCCCAGGATCGGAGACTGAAGCTTTCTTT. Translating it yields CASRKLPGSETEAFF.

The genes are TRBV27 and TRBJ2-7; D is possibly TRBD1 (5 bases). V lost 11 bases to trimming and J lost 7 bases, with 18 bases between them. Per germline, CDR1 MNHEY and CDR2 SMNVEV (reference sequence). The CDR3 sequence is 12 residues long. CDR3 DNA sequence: TGTGCCGACATAAACAGGCTCGGTGAGCAGTACTTC. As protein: CADINRLGEQYF.

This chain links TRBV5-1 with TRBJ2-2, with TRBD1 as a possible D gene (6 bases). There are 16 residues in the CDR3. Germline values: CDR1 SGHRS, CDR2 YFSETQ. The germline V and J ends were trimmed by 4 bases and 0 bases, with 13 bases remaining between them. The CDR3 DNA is TGCGCCAGCAGCGTCCAGGGGCCTACGAACACCGGGGAGCTGTTTTTT. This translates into CASSVQGPTNTGELFF.

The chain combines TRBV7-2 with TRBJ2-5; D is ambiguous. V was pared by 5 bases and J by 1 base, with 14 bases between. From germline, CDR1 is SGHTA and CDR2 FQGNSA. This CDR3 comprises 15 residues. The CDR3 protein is CASSREGRPQETQYF. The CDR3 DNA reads TGTGCCAGCAGCCGAGAAGGCAGACCCCAAGAGACCCAGTACTTC.

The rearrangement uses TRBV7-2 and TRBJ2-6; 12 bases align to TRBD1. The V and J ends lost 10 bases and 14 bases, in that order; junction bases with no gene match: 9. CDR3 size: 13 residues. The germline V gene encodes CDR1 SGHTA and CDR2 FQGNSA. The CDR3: CATPGQGAYILTF. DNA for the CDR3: TGTGCCACGCCGGGACAGGGGGCTTATATCCTGACTTTC.

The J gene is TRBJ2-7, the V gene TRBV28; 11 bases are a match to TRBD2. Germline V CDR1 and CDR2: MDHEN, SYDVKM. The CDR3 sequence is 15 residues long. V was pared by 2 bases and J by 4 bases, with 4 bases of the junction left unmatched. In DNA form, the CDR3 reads TGTGCCAGCAGTTTAGGGGGACTAGCGGTTTACGAGCAGTACTTC. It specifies CASSLGGLAVYEQYF.

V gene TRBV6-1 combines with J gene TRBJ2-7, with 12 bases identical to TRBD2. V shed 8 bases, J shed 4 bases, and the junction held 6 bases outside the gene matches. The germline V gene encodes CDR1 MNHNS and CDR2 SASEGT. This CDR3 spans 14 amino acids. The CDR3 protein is CASLRLAGAYEQYF. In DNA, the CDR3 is TGTGCCAGCTTACGACTAGCGGGAGCTTACGAGCAGTACTTC.

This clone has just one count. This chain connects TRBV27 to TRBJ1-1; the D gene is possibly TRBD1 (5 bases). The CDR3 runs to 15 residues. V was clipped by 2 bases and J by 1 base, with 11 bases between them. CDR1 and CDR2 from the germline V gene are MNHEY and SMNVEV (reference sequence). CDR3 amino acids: CASSLRGRQNTEAFF. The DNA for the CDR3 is TGTGCCAGCAGTTTACGGGGGAGACAGAACACTGAAGCTTTCTTT.

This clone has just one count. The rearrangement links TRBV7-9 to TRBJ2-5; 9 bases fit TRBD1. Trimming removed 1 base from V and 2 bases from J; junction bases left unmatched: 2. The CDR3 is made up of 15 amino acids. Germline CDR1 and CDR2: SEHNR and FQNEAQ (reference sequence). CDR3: CASSLGGQGQETQYF. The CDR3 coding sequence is TGTGCCAGCAGCTTAGGGGGACAGGGACAAGAGACCCAGTACTTC.

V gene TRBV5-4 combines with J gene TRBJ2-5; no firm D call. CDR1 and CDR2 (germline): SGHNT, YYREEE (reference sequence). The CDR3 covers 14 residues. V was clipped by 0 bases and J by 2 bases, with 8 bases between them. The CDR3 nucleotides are TGTGCCAGCAGCTTGGATAGGTCGCAAGAGACCCAGTACTTC. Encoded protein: CASSLDRSQETQYF.

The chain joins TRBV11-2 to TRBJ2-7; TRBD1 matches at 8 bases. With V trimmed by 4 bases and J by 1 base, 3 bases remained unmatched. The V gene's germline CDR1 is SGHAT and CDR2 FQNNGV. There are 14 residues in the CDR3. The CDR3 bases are TGTGCCAGCAGCTATGGACAGGGATCCTACGAGCAGTACTTC. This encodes CASSYGQGSYEQYF.

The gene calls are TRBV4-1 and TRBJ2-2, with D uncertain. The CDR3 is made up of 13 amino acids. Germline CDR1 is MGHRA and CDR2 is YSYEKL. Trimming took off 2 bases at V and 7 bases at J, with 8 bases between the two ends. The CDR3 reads CASSQSRNGELFF. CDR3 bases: TGCGCCAGCAGCCAATCGAGGAACGGGGAGCTGTTTTTT.

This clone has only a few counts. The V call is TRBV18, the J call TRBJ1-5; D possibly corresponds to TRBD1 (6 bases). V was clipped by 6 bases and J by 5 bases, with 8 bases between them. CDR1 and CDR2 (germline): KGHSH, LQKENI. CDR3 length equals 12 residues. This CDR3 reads CASSPGDQPQHF. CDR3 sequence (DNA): TGTGCCAGCTCTCCAGGGGATCAGCCCCAGCATTTT. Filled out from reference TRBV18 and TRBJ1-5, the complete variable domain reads NAGVMQNPRHLVRRRGQEARLRCSPMKGHSHVYWYRQLPEEGLKFMVYLQKENIIDESGMPKERFSAEFPKEGPSILRIQQVVRGDSAAYFCASSPGDQPQHFGDGTRLSIL.